The TCR beta chain described here comes from a study of T cells in Graves' hyperthyroidism and ophthalmopathy. Study-wide findings and caveats: Most thyroid clonotypes expanded above 0.001 were also detected in blood.

The length of the CDR3 is 11 residues. V was cut by 1 base and J by 13 bases, with 8 bases left in between. In germline, CDR1 is SGHVS, CDR2 FQNEAQ. Ten or more counts support this clonotype. Antigen: not known. Diagnostic decisions used clinical symptoms, serum thyroxine and TRAb, thyroid ultrasound and orbital computed tomography. RNA transcripts gave rise to amplified TCR beta CDR3 regions. When the TCR CDR3 underwent first-round RT-PCR, the HTBI primer set was used. A single record per CDR3 protein comes from TCRdb applying MiXCR to the multiplex PCR reads. The profile covers around 570,000 distinct CDR3 sequences, with roughly 21% appearing a single time and approximately 48% taken by the ten largest.

The sample consisted of blood. This rearrangement joins TRBV7-8 to TRBJ2-1, with no clear D. The sequence was collected from a man aged 40-50 years with Graves' ophthalmopathy. The CDR3 DNA reads as TGTGCCAGCAGCTTAGAGCGCGCTCAGTTCTTC. Its translation is CASSLERAQFF. Full variable domain (missing parts from reference TRBV7-8 and TRBJ2-1): GAGVSQSPRYKVAKRGQDVALRCDPISGHVSLFWYQQALGQGPEFLTYFQNEAQLDKSGLPSDRFFAERPEGSVSTLKIQRTQQEDSAVYLCASSLERAQFFGPGTRLTVL.